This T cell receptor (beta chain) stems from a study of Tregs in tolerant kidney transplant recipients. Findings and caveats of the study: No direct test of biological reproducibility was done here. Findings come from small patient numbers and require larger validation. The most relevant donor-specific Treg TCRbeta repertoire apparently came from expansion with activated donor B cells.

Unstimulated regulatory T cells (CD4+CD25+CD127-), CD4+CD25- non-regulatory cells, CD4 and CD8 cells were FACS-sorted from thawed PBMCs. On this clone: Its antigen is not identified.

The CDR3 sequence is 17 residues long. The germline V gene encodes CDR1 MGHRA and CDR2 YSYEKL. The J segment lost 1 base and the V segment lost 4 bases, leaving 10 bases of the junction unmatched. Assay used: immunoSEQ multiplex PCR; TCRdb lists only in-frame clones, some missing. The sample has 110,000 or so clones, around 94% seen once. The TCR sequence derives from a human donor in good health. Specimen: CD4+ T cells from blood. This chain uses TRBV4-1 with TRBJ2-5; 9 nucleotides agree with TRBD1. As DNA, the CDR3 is TGCGCCAGCAGCCCGAGGTTTCGGGGACAGGGCCAAGAGACCCAGTACTTC. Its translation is CASSPRFRGQGQETQYF.